This is a list of T cell receptor beta chains from one sample in a study of blood T cell repertoires in COVID-19. TCRdb keeps only in-frame clones here, not all; method: immunoSEQ multiplex PCR. The sample has over 250,000 clones, approximately 83% seen once. The specimen was peripheral blood. These TCRs come from a human donor in a cohort sampled during active COVID-19. Each CDR3 is given with its conserved first and last residue. A D gene is named only where the DNA matches it firmly. Size is stated for part of the rows, as once, few or many counts, or as a class when the clone is expanded.

>14|.|TRBJ2-7|TRBV7-2|.
CASSLTGQRYEQYF
TGTGCCAGCAGCTTAACCGGACAGCGGTACGAGCAGTACTTC
>12|few|TRBJ2-3|TRBV5-1|.
CASSIREDTQYF
TGCGCCAGCAGCATCCGGGAGGATACGCAGTATTTT
>15|few|TRBJ1-5|TRBV19|.
CASSTPRTDNQPQHF
TGTGCCAGTAGTACGCCTCGGACAGACAATCAGCCCCAGCATTTT
>15|.|TRBJ1-1|TRBV12-2|.
CASRRGQGRNTEAFF
TGTGCAAGTCGCCGGGGACAGGGGAGGAACACTGAAGCTTTCTTT
>18|.|TRBJ2-7|TRBV7-9|.
CASSLVAGPGLIQAEQYF
TGTGCCAGCAGCTTAGTGGCCGGACCGGGACTCATCCAGGCCGAGCAGTACTTC
>15|.|TRBJ2-7|TRBV6-5|.
CASSIRDRGSYEQYF
TGTGCCAGCAGTATACGGGACCGGGGGTCCTACGAGCAGTACTTC
>14|.|TRBJ1-3|TRBV30|.
CAWSVPGSGNTIYF
TGTGCCTGGAGTGTACCCGGCTCTGGAAACACCATATATTTT
>14|.|TRBJ2-7|TRBV28|.
CASSLNPSFYEQYF
TGTGCCAGCAGCTTGAATCCCAGTTTTTACGAGCAGTACTTC
>19|.|TRBJ1-3|TRBV6-6|.
CASSRAPGAAKASGNTIYF
TGTGCCAGCAGTCGAGCTCCTGGGGCAGCGAAGGCTTCTGGAAACACCATATATTTT
>13|.|TRBJ2-7|TRBV6-6|.
CASLAAGGYEQYF
TGTGCCAGCTTAGCGGCAGGGGGATACGAGCAGTACTTC
>15|.|TRBJ2-1|TRBV5-1|.
CASSLTGESYNEQFF
TGCGCCAGCAGCTTGACGGGGGAGAGCTACAATGAGCAGTTCTTC
>13|.|TRBJ2-1|TRBV7-2|.
CASSPQGINEQFF
TGTGCCAGCAGCCCACAGGGTATCAATGAGCAGTTCTTC
>15|many|TRBJ2-3|TRBV6-4|.
CASSESGRGPDTQYF
TGTGCCAGCAGTGAAAGTGGTAGGGGCCCAGATACGCAGTATTTT
>14|few|TRBJ2-1|TRBV28|TRBD2
CASTPSGVYNEQFF
TGTGCCAGCACCCCTAGCGGGGTCTACAATGAGCAGTTCTTC
>16|.|TRBJ1-2|TRBV3-1/TRBV3-2|TRBD1
CASSRRGGQSNYGYTF
TGTGCCAGCAGCCGCCGGGGGGGACAGTCGAACTATGGCTACACCTTC
>12|.|TRBJ1-1|TRBV7-9|.
CASSLDWEKAFF
TGTGCCAGCAGCTTAGATTGGGAGAAAGCTTTCTTT
>14|.|TRBJ1-1|TRBV5-6|.
CASSLGGQFTEAFF
TGTGCCAGCAGCTTGGGAGGCCAGTTCACTGAAGCTTTCTTT
>21|.|TRBJ2-1|TRBV18|.
CASSPFPKGWDNPFSYNEQFF
TGTGCCAGCTCACCTTTCCCCAAAGGCTGGGACAACCCCTTCTCCTACAATGAGCAGTTCTTC
>13|.|TRBJ2-7|TRBV24-1|TRBD2
CAPPAGTGNEQYF
TGTGCCCCCCCAGCGGGAACCGGGAACGAGCAGTACTTC
>16|few|TRBJ1-5|TRBV4-1|.
CASSQVGGRVEQPQHF
TGCGCCAGCAGCCAAGTGGGGGGGAGGGTAGAACAGCCCCAGCATTTT
>15|once|TRBJ2-1|TRBV6-5|TRBD2
CASSYSIGRGNEQFF
TGTGCCAGCAGTTACTCGATAGGGAGGGGTAATGAGCAGTTCTTC
>12|.|TRBJ1-1|TRBV6-5|TRBD1
CASSFRGTEAFF
TGTGCCAGCAGTTTCAGGGGGACTGAAGCTTTCTTT
>15|few|TRBJ2-3|TRBV18|.
CASSGPGLSTDTQYF
TGTGCCAGCTCCGGTCCGGGACTCAGCACAGATACGCAGTATTTT
>12|.|TRBJ2-1|TRBV2|.
CASSEYGRGIFF
TGTGCCAGCAGTGAATACGGCAGGGGAATATTCTTC
>15|.|TRBJ2-7|TRBV24-1|.
CATSDTGTLTYEQYF
TGTGCCACCAGTGATACCGGGACACTGACCTACGAGCAGTACTTC
>15|.|TRBJ2-5|TRBV14|.
CASSQLSGAQETQYF
TGTGCCAGCAGCCAGTTGTCGGGAGCCCAAGAGACCCAGTACTTC
>13|.|TRBJ1-6|TRBV27|.
CASSFGYSAPLHF
TGTGCCAGCAGTTTCGGTTACTCGGCACCCCTCCACTTT
>15|.|TRBJ2-7|TRBV15|.
CATSREQSGSYEQYF
TGTGCCACCAGCAGAGAACAAAGCGGTTCCTACGAGCAGTACTTC
>13|.|TRBJ2-7|TRBV7-2|.
CASSLIGPDNRYF
TGTGCCAGCAGCTTAATAGGCCCCGACAATAGGTACTTC
>11|.|TRBJ1-2|TRBV19|.
CASSFGYGYTF
TGTGCCAGTAGTTTCGGCTATGGCTACACCTTC
>19|.|TRBJ2-1|TRBV7-9|TRBD1
CASSLKGKISGTANNEQFF
TGTGCCAGCAGCTTAAAAGGAAAAATCTCCGGGACAGCTAACAATGAGCAGTTCTTC
>15|.|TRBJ1-4|TRBV7-9|TRBD1
CASSRTGQGGEKLFF
TGTGCCAGCAGCCGGACGGGACAGGGAGGCGAAAAACTGTTTTTT
>14|few|TRBJ1-2|TRBV29-1|.
CSVEGAGANYGYTF
TGCAGCGTTGAAGGGGCAGGGGCCAACTATGGCTACACCTTC
>14|.|TRBJ2-2|TRBV4-3|.
CASSQDVNTGELFF
TGCGCCAGCAGCCAAGATGTAAACACCGGGGAGCTGTTTTTT
>15|.|TRBJ2-1|TRBV3-1/TRBV3-2|.
CASSPSGFSYNEQFF
TGTGCCAGCAGCCCAAGCGGGTTCTCCTACAATGAGCAGTTCTTC
>16|once|TRBJ2-5|TRBV2|TRBD2
CASSRGWTSEQETQYF
TGTGCCAGCAGTAGGGGCTGGACTAGCGAGCAAGAGACCCAGTACTTC
>15|.|TRBJ2-7|TRBV27|.
CASSPRLPSSYEQYF
TGTGCCAGCAGCCCCAGACTGCCGAGCTCCTACGAGCAGTACTTC
>15|.|TRBJ2-5|TRBV7-8|.
CASSFSGLYQETQYF
TGTGCCAGCAGCTTCAGCGGGTTGTACCAAGAGACCCAGTACTTC
>14|.|TRBJ2-7|TRBV6-1|.
CASSEVGAEREQYF
TGTGCCAGCAGTGAAGTGGGCGCTGAGAGAGAGCAGTACTTC
>16|.|TRBJ2-1|TRBV19|TRBD1
CASSGRQGKGYNEQFF
TGTGCCAGTAGTGGCAGACAGGGGAAGGGCTACAATGAGCAGTTCTTC
>13|.|TRBJ2-2|TRBV9|.
CASSPRGTGELFF
TGTGCCAGCAGCCCCAGGGGAACCGGGGAGCTGTTTTTT
>16|.|TRBJ2-3|TRBV7-3|TRBD2
CASSSVYGGGQNTQYF
TGTGCCAGCAGCTCCGTCTACGGGGGAGGGCAAAATACGCAGTATTTT
>14|.|TRBJ2-1|TRBV27|.
CASKPTGWSDEQFF
TGTGCCAGCAAGCCGACAGGTTGGTCAGATGAGCAGTTCTTC
>14|.|TRBJ2-5|TRBV18|TRBD1
CASSPPGQDGTQYF
TGTGCCAGCTCACCACCGGGACAGGACGGGACCCAGTACTTC
>14|.|TRBJ1-3|TRBV6-5|.
CASSSRAGGNTIYF
TGTGCCAGCAGTTCCCGGGCGGGAGGAAACACCATATATTTT
>15|.|TRBJ1-1|TRBV5-1|.
CASSLGVVVNTEAFF
TGCGCCAGCAGCCTGGGCGTGGTTGTCAACACTGAAGCTTTCTTT